There are a few counts of the clone carrying this TCR beta chain. The antigen is undetermined. A second roughly 6 to 11 cycle PCR used barcoded and J-beta primers. Each cDNA molecule, via a template-switch adaptor with 12 random nucleotides, was tagged. TCRdb processed the 5' RACE reads anew with MiXCR; each CDR3 protein has one entry. The sample has fewer than 2 million distinct CDR3 sequences, more than 35% seen once. These data are taken from a study of blood T cells in healthy people across ages. Study-level points and caveats: Investigators viewed diversity estimates from one million T cells as underestimates, the study reported. Among T cells, TCR beta diversity per million cells dropped roughly linearly as age rose. Naive T cell percentage strongly correlated with TCR beta diversity.

Trimming at V came to 5 bases and at J to 2 bases, leaving 7 bases not matched to a gene. This CDR3 is 15 amino acids long. Germline loops: CDR1 MNHEY, CDR2 SVGAGI. This chain connects TRBV6-5 to TRBJ1-2, with 8 bases fitting TRBD1. The sample taken for sequencing was blood. This clonotype was obtained from a human donor in good health. CDR3 DNA: TGTGCCAGCAGTGCCCCGCGACAGGGGAACTATGGCTACACCTTC. This translates into CASSAPRQGNYGYTF.